A single sample is the source of the 30 T cell receptor beta chains below, sequenced in a study of T cells in women clearing cervical HPV infection. Generated by immunoSEQ multiplex PCR, the TCRdb table keeps only in-frame clones and is missing some. This sample's table reports tens of thousands of clones. Material for sequencing was blood buffy coat. The receptor set was obtained from a woman between 18 and 75 years old with a cervical HPV16 infection that either progressed to CIN3+ or cleared (not recorded which).

CDR3 amino acids: CASSFRQGGYTEAFF. CDR3 DNA, as far as it was read: TGTGCCAGCAGCTTCCGACAGGGGGGGTACACTGAA. The chain joins TRBV7-2 to TRBJ1-1; 9 bases align to TRBD1. The read stops 3 residues short of the end of the CDR3; the missing end is completed from the germline J gene. This CDR3 contains 15 residues. Trimming at V came to 3 bases and at J to 3 bases, leaving 5 bases not matched to a gene. CDR1 SGHTA and CDR2 FQGNSA come from the germline V gene.

With respect to this clone: One junction end does not reproduce the germline sequence, and a read error may be involved. The sequenced fragment ends 3 residues before the CDR3 boundary, so the rest is inferred from the germline J gene. This chain uses TRBV7-7 with TRBJ1-2, with D perhaps matching TRBD1 (5 bases). Germline V gene sequence: CDR1 SSHAT, CDR2 FNYEAQ (reference sequence). The CDR3 has 14 residues. This CDR3 is CASSLDAGNNDYTF. The sequenced CDR3 bases are TGTGCTAGCAGCTTAGATGCAGGGAACAATGAC.

A word on this clone: The read finishes 3 residues shy of the CDR3 end, and the germline J gene is used to complete it. The chain recombines TRBV30 with TRBJ1-5; TRBD1 aligns across 8 bases. The CDR3 extends over 15 amino acids. Losses at the gene ends were 3 bases for V and 3 bases for J; bases not matched to a gene: 7. Germline CDR1 and CDR2: GTSNPN and SVGIG (reference sequence). The sequenced CDR3 bases are TGTGCCTGGAGCGACGGACAGGGAGTCAATCAGCCC. Translation gives CAWSDGQGVNQP. The full-length CDR3 reads as CAWSDGQGVNQPQHF.

With regard to this clone: The read is 3 residues too short to cover the CDR3 end, so that end is filled in from the germline J gene. This rearrangement joins TRBV6-1 to TRBJ1-5, with a possible D match to TRBD1 (6 bases). V was clipped by 1 base and J by 2 bases, with 9 bases between them. The length of the CDR3 is 15 residues. Germline V CDR1 and CDR2: MNHNS, SASEGT. The sequenced part of the CDR3 DNA is TGTGCCAGCAGTGAAGTCCCAGGGGGCAATCAGCCC. Translated: CASSEVPGGNQP. The full CDR3 reads CASSEVPGGNQPQHF.

Details on this clone: The observed sequence ends 3 residues before the CDR3 terminus, with the missing tail filled in from the germline J gene. This chain links TRBV18 with TRBJ1-2, with 8 positions matching TRBD1. Germline values: CDR1 KGHSH, CDR2 LQKENI. V lost 1 base to trimming and J lost 4 bases; unmatched junction nucleotides: 14. This CDR3 contains 18 residues. The CDR3 DNA, read in part, is TGTGCCAGCTCACCACTCATAAACCGGGACAGGAGTTCCTATGGC. It codes for CASSPLINRDRSSYG. The complete CDR3 reads CASSPLINRDRSSYGYTF.

Regarding this clone: The CDR3 extends 3 residues past the end of the read, so its final part is completed from the germline J gene. This chain connects TRBV7-2 to TRBJ2-1, with 9 bases aligning to TRBD2. Germline CDR1 SGHTA, CDR2 FQGNSA. CDR3 length: 15 residues. V shed 7 bases and J 5 bases; nucleotides not matched to a gene: 9. The CDR3 region is CASNTGTSLNNEQFF. The sequenced part of the CDR3 DNA is TGTGCCAGCAACACCGGGACTAGCCTCAACAATGAG.

A word on this clone: The CDR3 end falls 3 residues outside the read, so it is completed with the germline J gene. The chain has TRBV11-1 and TRBJ1-1, with 7 bases matching TRBD1. Germline assignment: CDR1 SGHAT and CDR2 FQDESV (reference sequence). The length of the CDR3 is 13 residues. V was clipped by 7 bases and J by 0 bases; unmatched bases: 2. CDR3 region: CASKGQLNTEAFF. Incomplete CDR3 DNA: TGTGCCAGCAAGGGACAGCTGAACACTGAA.

Of note for this clone: The sequence runs out 3 residues before the end of the CDR3; the remainder is reconstructed from the germline J gene. The chain joins TRBV30 to TRBJ2-3; TRBD1 or TRBD2 may be the D gene (6 bases each). Germline V gene sequence: CDR1 GTSNPN, CDR2 SVGIG (reference sequence). Trimming cost V 8 bases and J 3 bases, with 15 bases left between them. The CDR3 length is 13 residues. The sequenced CDR3 bases are TGTGCCCGCGGGACAACCGTTACAGATACG. This codes for CARGTTVTDT. Given in full, the CDR3 is CARGTTVTDTQYF.

Comment on this clone: The CDR3 goes on 3 residues after the read ends, and that part is filled in from the germline J gene. The V gene is TRBV12-3 or TRBV12-4, the J gene TRBJ1-2; TRBD1 matches at 10 bases. This CDR3 has 16 residues. This chain's CDR3 is CASSPSSRQGAEGYTF. The CDR3 bases that were read are TGTGCCAGCAGCCCCAGCTCCAGACAGGGGGCAGAAGGA.

About this clone itself: The read ends 3 residues early relative to the CDR3; the germline J gene fills the gap. The chain is built from TRBV20-1 and TRBJ2-7, with 11 bases fitting TRBD2. The ends lost 2 bases at V and 3 bases at J; junction bases unmatched: 6. Germline CDR1 is DFQATT and CDR2 is SNEGSKA (reference sequence). This CDR3 contains 15 residues. The CDR3 spells CSARPLLAGGYEQYF. CDR3 DNA (partial): TGCAGTGCTAGACCGTTGCTAGCGGGAGGCTACGAG.

Points on this clone: The read falls 3 residues short of the CDR3 end, and the missing part is taken from the germline J gene. The chain employs TRBV5-1 and TRBJ2-5; D is perhaps TRBD2 (6 bases). The CDR3 is 14 amino acids. V lost 0 bases, J lost 3 bases, and 9 bases lay in between. Germline-derived CDR1 and CDR2 are SGHRS and YFSETQ. This CDR3 is CASSLVLAEETQYF. The DNA read from the CDR3 is TGCGCCAGCAGCTTGGTTTTAGCGGAAGAGACC.

Concerning this clone itself: The read gets to within 3 residues of the CDR3 end, and the germline J gene fills in the rest. The chain joins TRBV4-1 to TRBJ2-1; 8 bases fit TRBD2. CDR1 MGHRA and CDR2 YSYEKL come from the germline V gene. The trim removed 4 bases at V and 8 bases at J, leaving 10 bases unmatched. The CDR3 sequence is 15 residues long. CDR3 DNA, as far as it was read: TGCGCCAGCAGCCCGCCGGGACTAGTAACCCATGAG. This gives the protein CASSPPGLVTHE. Given in full, the CDR3 is CASSPPGLVTHEQFF.

As to this clone: The read comes to an end 3 residues before the CDR3 does, leaving the germline J gene to fill in the end. This rearrangement joins TRBV7-2 to TRBJ2-7; TRBD2 is a possible D gene (5 bases). The V end lost 8 bases, the J end lost 1 base, and 15 bases lay between the germline ends. Germline loops: CDR1 SGHTA, CDR2 FQGNSA. CDR3 length: 14 residues. The part of the CDR3 DNA that was read is TGTGCCAGCCTAAGGACTTTTTCGTCCTACGAG. Amino acid sequence: CASLRTFSSYE. In full, the CDR3 reads CASLRTFSSYEQYF.

CDR3 in amino acids: CAWSIQLNTEAFF. Partial CDR3 DNA: TGTGCCTGGAGCATCCAGTTGAACACTGAA. The rearrangement links TRBV30 to TRBJ1-1; D remains ambiguous. The read finishes 3 residues shy of the CDR3 end, and the germline J gene is used to complete it. Trimming pared 3 bases from V and 0 bases from J, leaving 8 bases between. The CDR3 runs to 13 residues. Germline values: CDR1 GTSNPN, CDR2 SVGIG (reference sequence).

A remark on this clone: From the germline J gene comes the end of the CDR3, since the read stops 3 residues before it. The V call is TRBV5-1, the J call TRBJ2-1; 7 bases are shared with TRBD1. CDR1 is SGHRS and CDR2 is YFSETQ in the germline V gene. The V gene end was trimmed by 1 base and the J gene end by 7 bases; junction bases not matched to a gene: 8. This CDR3 spans 15 amino acids. The sequenced part of the CDR3 DNA is TGCGCCAGCAGCTTGCAACCCCTCAGGGGGAATGAG. This gives the protein CASSLQPLRGNE. The full CDR3 protein reads CASSLQPLRGNEQFF.

On this clone: The read stops 3 residues short of the end of the CDR3; the missing end is completed from the germline J gene. The chain uses TRBV18 and TRBJ1-6, with 10 nucleotides matching TRBD1. The CDR3 runs 15 residues. J lost 5 bases, V lost 6 bases, and 4 bases had no gene match. CDR1 and CDR2 from the germline V gene are KGHSH and LQKENI. The CDR3: CASSSGTGDNSPLHF. The sequenced part of the CDR3 DNA is TGTGCCAGCTCGTCCGGGACAGGGGATAATTCACCC.

Worth noting for this clone: Read coverage stops 3 residues before the CDR3 terminus; the germline J gene supplies the remainder. The rearrangement links TRBV10-2 to TRBJ2-2; D unclear. This CDR3 has 12 amino acids. V lost 3 bases and J 7 bases, leaving 6 bases between the germline ends. CDR1 is WSHSY and CDR2 is SAAADI in the germline V gene. CDR3 sequence reads: CASSDTYGELFF. The DNA read from the CDR3 is TGCGCCAGCAGTGACACCTACGGGGAG.

A note on this clone: The CDR3 end falls 3 residues outside the read, so it is completed with the germline J gene. This sequence joins TRBV19 and TRBJ2-6; 10 nucleotides align to TRBD1. CDR3 length: 16 residues. The V segment lost 7 bases and the J segment 0 bases; nucleotides outside the gene matches: 3. CDR1 is LNHDA and CDR2 is SQIVND in the germline V gene (reference sequence). The sequenced CDR3 bases are TGTGCCAGTACCCGGACAGGGGGCTCTGGGGCCAACGTC. It is translated as CASTRTGGSGANV. From start to end, the CDR3 is CASTRTGGSGANVLTF.

About this clone: The DNA ends 3 residues before the CDR3 does, and the rest of the CDR3 is filled in from the germline J gene. V and J are TRBV20-1 and TRBJ2-3; a possible D gene is TRBD1 (5 bases). Germline V gene lookup returns CDR1 DFQATT and CDR2 SNEGSKA (reference sequence). CDR3 length: 14 residues. Trimming shortened V by 3 bases and J by 0 bases, and 10 bases separated the two germline ends. The DNA read from the CDR3 is TGCAGTGCTAGTCAGGGTCAAAGCACAGATACG. It is translated as CSASQGQSTDT. The complete CDR3 protein is CSASQGQSTDTQYF.

In the case of this clone: The sequenced fragment ends 3 residues before the CDR3 boundary, so the rest is inferred from the germline J gene. This rearrangement joins TRBV7-2 to TRBJ2-2; TRBD2 matches at 7 bases. The germline V gene has CDR1 SGHTA and CDR2 FQGNSA. The junction had 4 bases not matched to a gene; V was cut back by 3 bases and J by 3 bases. The CDR3 extends over 15 amino acids. CDR3 bases read: TGTGCCAGCAGCTTTAATAGCGGGCACACCGGGGAG. Amino acids: CASSFNSGHTGE. The CDR3, in full, reads CASSFNSGHTGELFF. The full variable domain, in which reference TRBV7-2 and TRBJ2-2 provide the parts outside the CDR3, is GAGVSQSPSNKVTEKGKDVELRCDPISGHTALYWYRQSLGQGLEFLIYFQGNSAPDKSGLPSDRFSAERTGGSVSTLTIQRTQQEDSAVYLCASSFNSGHTGELFFGEGSRLTVL.

Comments on this clone: The CDR3 end falls 3 residues outside the read, so it is completed with the germline J gene. This sequence joins TRBV6-1 and TRBJ1-6; weak D call: TRBD1 (5 bases). The ends were cut back, 1 base at V and 10 bases at J, with 17 bases in the middle. The CDR3 runs 16 residues. From germline, CDR1 is MNHNS and CDR2 SASEGT. The DNA read from the CDR3 is TGTGCCAGCAGTGAAGGCGAGCACAGGAGACGATCACCC. Translation gives CASSEGEHRRRSP. The CDR3 as a whole reads CASSEGEHRRRSPLHF.

Of note for this clone: The read finishes 3 residues shy of the CDR3 end, and the germline J gene is used to complete it. The chain has TRBV7-2 and TRBJ1-2; a weak D match, TRBD1 (6 bases). CDR3 length: 15 residues. The germline V gene encodes CDR1 SGHTA and CDR2 FQGNSA. This CDR3 reads CASSLRGQNTDTYTF. The CDR3 DNA, read in part, is TGTGCCTCCTCACTTAGGGGACAAAACACAGATACC.

Turning to this clone: Germline and junction disagree at one end, which may indicate a read error. The read terminates 3 residues before the CDR3 end, so the remaining end is supplied by the germline J gene. This rearrangement joins TRBV5-1 to TRBJ2-7; D remains ambiguous. The germline CDR1 and CDR2 sequences are SGHRS and YFSETQ. The CDR3 covers 12 residues. Partial CDR3 DNA: TGCTCCAGCAGCTTGGACGGCTACGAG. It specifies CSSSLDGYE. The entire CDR3 is CSSSLDGYEQYF.

As for this clone: The CDR3 extends 3 residues past the end of the read, so its final part is completed from the germline J gene. The chain combines TRBV28 with TRBJ1-1, with D unresolved. Looked up from germline, CDR1 is MDHEN and CDR2 is SYDVKM. This CDR3 has 12 amino acids. The DNA read from the CDR3 is TGTGCCAGCAGTTTAGCGGGGTTGGGA. It specifies CASSLAGLG. The CDR3, in full, reads CASSLAGLGAFF.

A remark on this clone: Read sequence stops 3 residues before the CDR3 end, and the germline J gene provides the missing end. This rearrangement joins TRBV7-9 to TRBJ1-1; D is possibly TRBD1 (5 bases). The germline gives CDR1 SEHNR, CDR2 FQNEAQ (reference sequence). This CDR3 is built from 13 residues. The DNA read from the CDR3 is TGTGCCAGCAGCCAAATCTCGGGGGGGGAA. This sequence encodes CASSQISGGE. The CDR3 in full is CASSQISGGEAFF.

Details on this clone: The CDR3 extends 3 residues past the end of the read, so its final part is completed from the germline J gene. This chain uses TRBV6-2 or TRBV6-3 with TRBJ1-5, with 7 bases identical to TRBD1. The V gene's germline CDR1 is MNHEY and CDR2 SVGEGT. The trim removed 7 bases at V and 4 bases at J, leaving 10 bases unmatched. This CDR3 region has 15 residues. CDR3 DNA, as far as it was read: TGTGCCAGCACCTCGACAGGGCGGAAAAATCAGCCC. Translating gives CASTSTGRKNQP. The whole CDR3 protein reads CASTSTGRKNQPQHF.

By frequency, this clone registers medium-sized (0.01 to 0.1%). The CDR3 is CASSAQGARGEKLFF. The covered CDR3 bases are TGTGCCAGCAGTGCACAGGGGGCGCGAGGGGAAAAA. This chain connects TRBV2 to TRBJ1-4; TRBD1 agrees at 9 bases. Read data end 3 residues before the CDR3 end; the end is taken from the germline J gene. The V gene end was trimmed by 4 bases and the J gene end by 8 bases; junction bases not matched to a gene: 8. This CDR3 spans 15 amino acids. Looked up from germline, CDR1 is SNHLY and CDR2 is FYNNEI.

In regard to this clone: The read terminates 3 residues before the CDR3 end, so the remaining end is supplied by the germline J gene. This chain connects TRBV5-1 to TRBJ2-7; D might be TRBD1 (6 bases). Trimming took 4 bases from V and 1 from J, leaving 9 bases between them. CDR3 size: 13 residues. CDR1 is SGHRS, CDR2 YFSETQ, per germline. The CDR3 bases that were read are TGCGCCAGCAGCGCCAGGGGTTCCTACGAG. Its protein product is CASSARGSYE. The complete CDR3 protein is CASSARGSYEQYF.

On this clone itself: Read sequence stops 3 residues before the CDR3 end, and the germline J gene provides the missing end. The chain has TRBV11-3 and TRBJ2-1, with D possibly being TRBD2 (6 bases). The germline V and J ends were trimmed by 5 bases and 9 bases, with 17 bases remaining between them. The CDR3 length is 14 residues. Germline V gene sequence: CDR1 SGHNT, CDR2 YENEEA. CDR3 sequence: CASSQDYLGAEQFF. CDR3 DNA (partial): TGTGCCAGCAGCCAGGACTACCTCGGGGCTGAG.

About this clone itself: The read terminates 3 residues ahead of where the CDR3 ends, so the germline J gene completes it. The chain is built from TRBV20-1 and TRBJ1-1; 8 bases match TRBD1. CDR3 length: 13 residues. CDR1 DFQATT and CDR2 SNEGSKA come from the germline V gene (reference sequence). The ends lost 4 bases at V and 5 bases at J; junction bases unmatched: 6. CDR3 bases read: TGCAGTGCTACGACAGGGGCTCTTACTGAA. This encodes CSATTGALTE. The whole CDR3 sequence reads CSATTGALTEAFF.